This TCR beta chain was identified in a study of blood T cell repertoires in COVID-19. Study at large: Before being deemed recovered, Cohort 3 donors had two negative PCRs, clearance, or symptom resolution.

Measured with immunoSEQ multiplex PCR; TCRdb has only the in-frame clones, and not every one. The sample has 400,000 or so clones, more than 75% seen once. This clone came up many times. V was pared by 5 bases and J by 5 bases, with 15 bases between. Germline CDR1 and CDR2: MNHEY and SMNVEV (reference sequence). CDR3 size: 14 residues. The chain combines TRBV27 with TRBJ2-5, with D possibly TRBD1 on 6 matching bases. The sample comprised PBMCs or T cells enriched from blood (not recorded which). The TCR originated in a man in his forties or fifties in a cohort exposed to, infected with or recovered from COVID-19 (not recorded which). Here the CDR3 DNA reads TGTGCCAGCAGTAAATCCGGGACACCTGAGACCCAGTACTTC. Its protein is CASSKSGTPETQYF.